These 13 T cell receptor beta chains came from one sample sequenced in a study of glioma-infiltrating T cells. The iRepertoire nested amplicon-rescue multiplex PCR amplified TCR alpha and beta CDR3s from RNA. From the multiplex PCR reads, TCRdb called clonotypes with MiXCR, one entry per CDR3 protein. The table includes approximately 110,000 distinct CDR3 sequences, 20% to 30% detected once. Sample: glioma tissue, nonneoplastic brain tissue, or PBMCs (not recorded which). The receptor set was obtained from a human donor with low-grade glioma or glioblastoma, undergoing nonglioma brain surgery, or in good health (not recorded which).

This clonotype was recorded a few times. This chain connects TRBV12-3 or TRBV12-4 to TRBJ1-1; 11 bases map to TRBD1. Losses at the gene ends were 6 bases for V and 5 bases for J; bases not matched to a gene: 5. The length of the CDR3 is 14 residues. CDR3 region: CASRLGQGDTEAFF. CDR3 bases: TGTGCCAGCAGATTGGGACAGGGGGATACTGAAGCTTTCTTT.

Many counts were recorded for this clonotype. The junction departs from germline at one end; a sequencing error may be responsible. The V call is TRBV29-1, the J call TRBJ1-1, with D maybe TRBD1 (6 bases). Germline values: CDR1 SQVTM, CDR2 ANQGSEA. The CDR3 extends over 10 amino acids. The chain's CDR3 is CGGQNTEAFF. CDR3 nucleotide sequence: TGTGGGGGCCAGAACACTGAAGCTTTCTTT.

The V gene is TRBV7-3, the J gene TRBJ2-7, with D possibly TRBD2 on 6 matching bases. The CDR3 extends over 15 amino acids. Looked up from germline, CDR1 is SGHTA and CDR2 is FQGTGA. Trimming removed 2 bases from V and 3 bases from J, with 14 bases in between. CDR3 coding DNA: TGTGCCAGCAGCTTATCCGGGGGAGACCTCTACGAGCAGTACTTC. Its protein product is CASSLSGGDLYEQYF.

The rearrangement uses TRBV6-6 and TRBJ2-7; D is possibly TRBD2 (6 bases). V lost 5 bases and J 7 bases, leaving 12 bases between the germline ends. Germline CDR1 and CDR2: MNHNY and SVGAGI (reference sequence). The CDR3 totals 12 residues. CDR3 DNA sequence: TGTGCCAGCAGTCTACGGGGGAATGAGCAGTACTTC. This translates into CASSLRGNEQYF.

Many counts were recorded for this clonotype. CDR3 residues: CASSQNLDLNYGYTF. DNA for the CDR3: TGTGCCAGCAGCCAAAATCTGGACCTTAACTATGGCTACACCTTC. The rearrangement uses TRBV14 and TRBJ1-2; no clear D gene. Trimming removed 2 bases at V and 1 base at J, with 11 bases between. This CDR3 has 15 residues. Per germline, CDR1 SGHDN and CDR2 FVKESK.

The gene calls are TRBV20-1 and TRBJ2-7; TRBD1 matches at 7 bases. The CDR3 runs 12 residues. J was trimmed by 2 bases and V by 6 bases; bases with no gene match: 4. CDR1 DFQATT and CDR2 SNEGSKA come from the germline V gene (reference sequence). The CDR3 DNA is TGCAGTGCCGGACAGGTTCCCTACGAGCAGTACTTC. This sequence encodes CSAGQVPYEQYF.

The chain is built from TRBV19 and TRBJ1-5; no reliable D call. This CDR3 has 15 amino acids. The germline V and J ends were trimmed by 3 bases and 0 bases, with 9 bases remaining between them. Germline V gene lookup returns CDR1 LNHDA and CDR2 SQIVND (reference sequence). CDR3: CASSMFPSSNQPQHF. DNA of the CDR3: TGTGCCAGTAGTATGTTTCCTTCTAGCAATCAGCCCCAGCATTTT.

On this clonotype itself: A read error may be the cause here, since a much bigger clone is one base away. This chain links TRBV12-3 or TRBV12-4 with TRBJ1-6; D is ambiguous. The CDR3 loop spans 13 amino acids. CDR3 nucleotides: TGTGCCAGCAGTACACAGAAAGAGTCACCCCTCCAATTT. Amino acids: CASSTQKESPLQF.

This clonotype was counted ten times or more. The chain links TRBV7-2 to TRBJ2-3; D is unclear. The CDR3 spans 11 residues. V gave up 5 bases and J gave up 4 bases, with 4 bases separating them. Germline CDR1 reads SGHTA; CDR2 reads FQGNSA. The CDR3 loop reads CASSHSDTQYF. The CDR3 DNA sequence: TGTGCCAGCAGCCACTCAGATACGCAGTATTTT. Based on the CDR3 plus reference TRBV7-2 and TRBJ2-3, the full variable domain is GAGVSQSPSNKVTEKGKDVELRCDPISGHTALYWYRQSLGQGLEFLIYFQGNSAPDKSGLPSDRFSAERTGGSVSTLTIQRTQQEDSAVYLCASSHSDTQYFGPGTRLTVL.

The chain has TRBV10-3 and TRBJ1-6; 7 bases map to TRBD1. CDR1 is ENHRY and CDR2 is SYGVKD in the germline V gene. V gave up 8 bases and J gave up 2 bases; unmatched junction bases: 6. The CDR3 has 15 residues. The CDR3: CAIETGNPYNSPLHF. CDR3 nucleotides: TGTGCCATCGAGACAGGGAATCCCTATAATTCACCCCTCCACTTT.

This clonotype was counted a few times. The chain combines TRBV5-1 with TRBJ2-7, with 7 bases identical to TRBD1. The CDR3 contains 15 residues. The germline gives CDR1 SGHRS, CDR2 YFSETQ. Trimming took 3 bases from V and 0 from J; bases not matched to a gene: 6. The CDR3 sequence: CASSSTGFSSYEQYF. In DNA form, the CDR3 reads TGCGCCAGCAGCTCGACAGGGTTTAGCTCCTACGAGCAGTACTTC.

This clonotype was counted ten times or more. This rearrangement joins TRBV9 to TRBJ2-3; 10 bases fit TRBD2. With 0 bases clipped from V and 2 bases from J, the junction kept 3 bases outside the gene matches. CDR3 length: 16 amino acids. Per the germline V gene, CDR1 is SGDLS and CDR2 is YYNGEE. The CDR3 DNA reads TGTGCCAGCAGCGTAGTACTAGCGGGGTCCACAGATACGCAGTATTTT. Translated, it gives CASSVVLAGSTDTQYF.

The rearrangement joins TRBV5-1 to TRBJ2-7; D is undetermined. Trimming left V 0 bases short and J 3 bases short, with 7 bases between. The CDR3 is 13 amino acids. CDR1 and CDR2 (germline): SGHRS, YFSETQ. CDR3 region: CASSLVPVYEQYF. Written as DNA, the CDR3 is TGCGCCAGCAGCTTGGTGCCAGTCTACGAGCAGTACTTC. Full variable domain (missing parts from reference TRBV5-1 and TRBJ2-7): KAGVTQTPRYLIKTRGQQVTLSCSPISGHRSVSWYQQTPGQGLQFLFEYFSETQRNKGNFPGRFSGRQFSNSRSEMNVSTLELGDSALYLCASSLVPVYEQYFGPGTRLTVT.